Reported below is one TCR beta chain. The antigen is unknown. Trimming took 5 bases from V and 1 from J; bases not matched to a gene: 13. The CDR3 is made up of 17 amino acids. CDR1 SGHAT and CDR2 FQNNGV come from the germline V gene. The data were obtained in a study of cytomegalovirus exposure and HLA in healthy donors. Study-level background: As an earlier analysis found, 150 million to 200 million T cells yielded about 120 million unique TCR beta sequences. General study points: Investigators reported 150 to 200 TCR beta chains as tied to cytomegalovirus.

The study ran its PCR with 60 Vbeta and 13 Jbeta primers. Some clones are missing from TCRdb's copy, which holds only in-frame ones; the method was immunoSEQ multiplex PCR. The table has 160,000 or so clones, about three quarters seen once; the top ten hold 4.5% to 6%. This rearrangement joins TRBV11-2 to TRBJ2-5, with TRBD2 matching 7 bases. This TCR was sampled from a man aged 35-49 years in good health and CMV-seronegative. Specimen: PBMCs. CDR3 sequence: CASSRTGGRSPQETQYF. CDR3 nucleotides: TGTGCCAGCAGCCGGACGGGAGGCAGATCCCCCCAAGAGACCCAGTACTTC.